This T cell receptor beta chain was captured in a study of T-cell reconstitution after alpha-beta-depleted transplantation in children. In its sample, this clonotype was seen once. V gave up 0 bases and J gave up 4 bases, with 13 bases separating them. Germline CDR1 reads LGHDT; CDR2 reads YNNKEL (reference sequence). The CDR3 runs 15 residues. The library targeted TCRbeta and was prepared with unique molecular identifiers. TCRdb re-analysed the PCR reads in MiXCR, keeping a single row per CDR3 protein. This sample has 700,000 or so distinct CDR3 sequences; roughly 14% occur once, and the top ten carry around 0.76%.

V usage is TRBV3-1 and J usage is TRBJ2-7; D unresolved. Sequencing was performed on PBMCs, taken before TCRalphabeta/CD19-depleted stem cell transplant. The TCR originated in a girl aged 2 to 9 with congenital amegakaryocytic thrombocytopenia, due to receive a stem cell transplant. CDR3 region: CASSQDTDYVYEQYF. The CDR3 DNA is TGTGCCAGCAGCCAAGATACGGATTATGTGTACGAGCAGTACTTC.